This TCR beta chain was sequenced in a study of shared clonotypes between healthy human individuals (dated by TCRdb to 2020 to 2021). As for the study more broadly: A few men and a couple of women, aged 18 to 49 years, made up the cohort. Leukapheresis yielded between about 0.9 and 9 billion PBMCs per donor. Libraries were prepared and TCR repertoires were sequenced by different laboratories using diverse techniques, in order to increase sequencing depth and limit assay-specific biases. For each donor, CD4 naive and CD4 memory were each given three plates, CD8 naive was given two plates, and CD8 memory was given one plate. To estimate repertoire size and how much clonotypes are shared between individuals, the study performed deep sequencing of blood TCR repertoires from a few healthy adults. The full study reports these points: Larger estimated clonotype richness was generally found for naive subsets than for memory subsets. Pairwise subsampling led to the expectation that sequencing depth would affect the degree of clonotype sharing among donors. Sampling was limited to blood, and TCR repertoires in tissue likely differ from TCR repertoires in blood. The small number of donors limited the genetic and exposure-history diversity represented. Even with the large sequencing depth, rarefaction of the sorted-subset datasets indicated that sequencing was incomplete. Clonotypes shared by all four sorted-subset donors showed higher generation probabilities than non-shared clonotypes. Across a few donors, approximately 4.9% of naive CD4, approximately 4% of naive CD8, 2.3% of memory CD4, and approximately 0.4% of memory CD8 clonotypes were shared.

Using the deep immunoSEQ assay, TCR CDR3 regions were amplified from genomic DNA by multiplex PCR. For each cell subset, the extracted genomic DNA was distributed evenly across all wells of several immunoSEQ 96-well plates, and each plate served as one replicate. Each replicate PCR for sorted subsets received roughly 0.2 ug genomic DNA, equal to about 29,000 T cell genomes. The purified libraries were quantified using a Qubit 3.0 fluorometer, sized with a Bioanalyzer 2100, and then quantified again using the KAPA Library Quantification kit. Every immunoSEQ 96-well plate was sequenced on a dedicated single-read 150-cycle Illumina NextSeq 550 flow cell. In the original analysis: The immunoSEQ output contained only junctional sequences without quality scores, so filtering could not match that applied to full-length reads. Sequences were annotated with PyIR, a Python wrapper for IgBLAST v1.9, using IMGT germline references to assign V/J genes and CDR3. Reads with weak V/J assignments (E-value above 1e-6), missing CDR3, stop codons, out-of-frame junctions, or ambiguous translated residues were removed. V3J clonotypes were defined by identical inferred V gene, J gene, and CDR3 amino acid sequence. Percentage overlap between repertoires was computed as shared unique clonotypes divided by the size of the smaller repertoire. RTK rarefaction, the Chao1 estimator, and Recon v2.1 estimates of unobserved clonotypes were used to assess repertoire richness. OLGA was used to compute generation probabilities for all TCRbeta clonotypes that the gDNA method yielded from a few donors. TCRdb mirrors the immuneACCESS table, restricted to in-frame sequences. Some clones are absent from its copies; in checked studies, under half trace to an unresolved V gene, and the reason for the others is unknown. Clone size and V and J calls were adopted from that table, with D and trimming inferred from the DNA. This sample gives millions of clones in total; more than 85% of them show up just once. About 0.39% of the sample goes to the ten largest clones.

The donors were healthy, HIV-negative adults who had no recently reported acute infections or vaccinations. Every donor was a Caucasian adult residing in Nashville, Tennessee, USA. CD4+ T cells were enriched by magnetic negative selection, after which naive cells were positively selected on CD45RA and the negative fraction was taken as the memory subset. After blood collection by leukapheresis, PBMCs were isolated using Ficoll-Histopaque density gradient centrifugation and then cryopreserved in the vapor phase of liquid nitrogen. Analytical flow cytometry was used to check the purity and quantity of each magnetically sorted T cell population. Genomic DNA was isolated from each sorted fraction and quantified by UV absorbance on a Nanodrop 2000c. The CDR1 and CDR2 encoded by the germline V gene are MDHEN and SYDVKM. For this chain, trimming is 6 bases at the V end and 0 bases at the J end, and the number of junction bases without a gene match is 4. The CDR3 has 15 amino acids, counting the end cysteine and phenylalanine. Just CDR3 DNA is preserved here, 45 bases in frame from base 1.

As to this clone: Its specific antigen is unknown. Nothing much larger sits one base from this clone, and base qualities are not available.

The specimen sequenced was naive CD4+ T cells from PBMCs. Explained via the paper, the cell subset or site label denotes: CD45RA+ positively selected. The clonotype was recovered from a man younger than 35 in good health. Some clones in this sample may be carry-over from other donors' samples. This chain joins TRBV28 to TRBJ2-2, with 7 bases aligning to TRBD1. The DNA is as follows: TGTGCCAGCAGGCGACAGGGAGCGAACACCGGGGAGCTGTTTTTT. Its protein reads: CASRRQGANTGELFF.